These 17 T cell receptor beta chains were sequenced from one sample in a study of cytomegalovirus exposure and HLA in healthy donors. A multiplex PCR was run with 60 Vbeta primers and 13 Jbeta primers. TCRdb's table, derived via immunoSEQ multiplex PCR, lists solely in-frame clones and lacks some. The table records more than 95,000 clones, approximately 17% of them present only once. The sequencing input was PBMCs. Receptors were obtained from a female donor in good health and CMV-seropositive.

This clone was seen a handful of times. The V gene is TRBV7-6, the J gene TRBJ2-7; D is possibly TRBD1 (5 bases). V gave up 1 base and J gave up 3 bases, with 13 bases separating them. Germline CDR1 and CDR2: SGHVS and FNYEAQ. CDR3 length: 15 amino acids. CDR3 in amino acids: CASSLESGRVYEQYF. Written as DNA, the CDR3 is TGTGCCAGCAGCTTAGAAAGTGGCAGGGTCTACGAGCAGTACTTC.

V and J are TRBV6-5 and TRBJ2-1; TRBD1 agrees at 7 bases. Germline V gene lookup returns CDR1 MNHEY and CDR2 SVGAGI. The J segment lost 5 bases and the V segment lost 7 bases, leaving 5 bases of the junction unmatched. This CDR3 region has 13 residues. CDR3 sequence (DNA): TGTGCCAGCAATAGCAGGGGGAACAATGAGCAGTTCTTC. Its translation is CASNSRGNNEQFF.

The sample holds a few counts of this clone. This sequence joins TRBV6-5 and TRBJ2-2; 9 positions agree with TRBD1. The CDR3 consists of 13 residues. Germline values: CDR1 MNHEY, CDR2 SVGAGI. V was clipped by 6 bases and J by 4 bases; unmatched bases: 0. The CDR3 loop is CASRDRGTGELFF. CDR3 sequence (DNA): TGTGCCAGCAGGGACAGGGGCACCGGGGAGCTGTTTTTT.

Written as DNA, the CDR3 is TGTGCCAGCAGGAGAACAGGGGAGAACACTGAAGCTTTCTTT. Translated: CASRRTGENTEAFF. The chain couples TRBV6-1 to TRBJ1-1, with 7 bases aligning to TRBD1. The CDR3 sequence is 14 residues long. J was trimmed by 1 base and V by 6 bases; bases with no gene match: 5. In germline, CDR1 is MNHNS, CDR2 SASEGT.

The chain recombines TRBV10-3 with TRBJ2-5; D is ambiguous. Germline V gene data show CDR1 as ENHRY and CDR2 as SYGVKD. The V gene lost 2 bases and the J gene lost 0 bases, with 10 bases spanning the gap. This CDR3 region has 15 residues. In DNA, the CDR3 is TGTGCCATCAGTGAGGGTTGGCAGAACCAAGAGACCCAGTACTTC. The encoded protein is CAISEGWQNQETQYF.

In its sample, this clone was seen a few times. The chain recombines TRBV5-1 with TRBJ1-1; unclear D gene. V lost 0 bases, J lost 6 bases, and 9 bases lay in between. The CDR3 runs to 13 residues. Germline assignment: CDR1 SGHRS and CDR2 YFSETQ. CDR3 region: CASSLGGSSEAFF. The CDR3 region has the DNA TGCGCCAGCAGCTTGGGAGGGTCCTCTGAAGCTTTCTTT.

This clone turned up a few times. This chain's CDR3 is CASSSLAGGGEQYF. CDR3 bases: TGTGCCAGCAGTTCACTAGCGGGAGGAGGCGAGCAGTACTTC. The rearrangement uses TRBV27 and TRBJ2-7, with TRBD2 matching 12 bases. CDR1 is MNHEY, CDR2 SMNVEV, per germline (reference sequence). The V gene end was trimmed by 4 bases and the J gene end by 6 bases; junction bases not matched to a gene: 4. The CDR3 sequence is 14 residues long.

The V and J genes are TRBV6-5 and TRBJ1-6; D is perhaps TRBD1 (5 bases). Trimming pared 0 bases from V and 6 bases from J, leaving 9 bases between. Germline V gives CDR1 MNHEY, CDR2 SVGAGI. The CDR3 loop spans 15 amino acids. In DNA, the CDR3 is TGTGCCAGCAGTTACTCGGCAGGGTTTAATTCACCCCTCCACTTT. Its protein is CASSYSAGFNSPLHF.

This clone was seen more than once but under ten times. This chain uses TRBV28 with TRBJ1-5; no firm D call. Germline CDR1 and CDR2: MDHEN and SYDVKM. CDR3 length: 14 amino acids. The germline V and J ends were trimmed by 3 bases and 4 bases, with 10 bases remaining between them. The CDR3 region is CASSFPIRNQPQHF. CDR3 bases: TGTGCCAGCAGTTTCCCGATCAGAAATCAGCCCCAGCATTTT. Together with reference TRBV28 and TRBJ1-5, the CDR3 gives the full variable domain: DVKVTQSSRYLVKRTGEKVFLECVQDMDHENMFWYRQDPGLGLRLIYFSYDVKMKEKGDIPEGYSVSREKKERFSLILESASTNQTSMYLCASSFPIRNQPQHFGDGTRLSIL.

The chain employs TRBV7-2 and TRBJ1-4; unclear D gene. This CDR3 has 15 amino acids. V lost 2 bases and J 2 bases, leaving 9 bases between the germline ends. Per germline, CDR1 SGHTA and CDR2 FQGNSA. DNA of the CDR3: TGTGCCAGCAGCTTATGGTACGCGACTAATGAAAAACTGTTTTTT. The encoded protein is CASSLWYATNEKLFF.

The chain joins TRBV20-1 to TRBJ1-1; a possible D gene is TRBD1 (5 bases). V was pared by 6 bases and J by 5 bases, with 10 bases between. In germline, CDR1 is DFQATT, CDR2 SNEGSKA (reference sequence). The CDR3 spans 11 residues. The CDR3 is CSARVVTEAFF. CDR3 sequence (DNA): TGCAGTGCCAGGGTGGTGACTGAAGCTTTCTTT.

This clone has just a few counts. This chain uses TRBV19 with TRBJ2-1; no clear D gene. Trimming removed 3 bases from V and 4 bases from J, with 19 bases in between. Germline CDR1 LNHDA, CDR2 SQIVND (reference sequence). This CDR3 is built from 17 residues. For the CDR3, the DNA is TGTGCCAGTAGTATGTGGGTAGGAGACCAACTTTACAATGAGCAGTTCTTC. It is translated as CASSMWVGDQLYNEQFF.

The table lists this clone with a few counts. The rearrangement uses TRBV12-5 and TRBJ2-7; D is possibly TRBD1 (11 bases). Germline values: CDR1 LGHNT, CDR2 FRNRAP. The CDR3 has 18 residues. V was shortened by 1 base and J by 3 bases, with 22 bases between the two germline ends. CDR3 residues: CASGLGGTGGLAHYEQYF. CDR3 coding DNA: TGTGCTAGTGGTTTGGGCGGGACAGGGGGACTAGCGCACTACGAGCAGTACTTC.

This chain connects TRBV9 to TRBJ2-1, with TRBD2 as a possible D gene (6 bases). Germline CDR1 SGDLS, CDR2 YYNGEE. V was trimmed by 3 bases and J by 5 bases, leaving 15 bases between them. This CDR3 has 15 residues. The CDR3 reads CASSARRGGDNEQFF. The CDR3 DNA sequence: TGTGCCAGCAGCGCACGCCGGGGAGGCGACAATGAGCAGTTCTTC.

This chain uses TRBV7-9 with TRBJ2-7, with D perhaps TRBD1 (6 bases). The CDR3 sequence is 11 residues long. Looked up from germline, CDR1 is SEHNR and CDR2 is FQNEAQ (reference sequence). The V end was cut by 4 bases, the J end by 7 bases, with 8 bases between. CDR3 DNA sequence: TGTGCCAGCAGCTGGGGGCGGGAGCAGTACTTC. This encodes CASSWGREQYF.

This clone appeared a few times. The rearrangement joins TRBV7-2 to TRBJ2-1; 7 bases are a match to TRBD2. V was clipped by 7 bases and J by 8 bases; unmatched bases: 11. Germline V CDR1 and CDR2: SGHTA, FQGNSA. The CDR3 is 14 amino acids. The CDR3 region has the DNA TGTGCCAGCATCAAGCCGGGGGGTAGCGATGAGCAGTTCTTC. Protein: CASIKPGGSDEQFF.

Worth noting for this clone: The sample has other DNA sequences that encode this CDR3 too. The V and J genes are TRBV7-6 and TRBJ2-3, with no clear D. This CDR3 region has 14 residues. Germline V lookup: CDR1 SGHVS, CDR2 FNYEAQ. V dropped 2 bases and J dropped 0 bases, with 6 bases sitting between them. DNA for the CDR3: TGTGCCAGCAGCTTACTAGGAAGCACAGATACGCAGTATTTT. Its protein product is CASSLLGSTDTQYF. Drawing the rest from reference TRBV7-6 and TRBJ2-3, the complete variable domain is GAGVSQSPRYKVTKRGQDVALRCDPISGHVSLYWYRQALGQGPEFLTYFNYEAQQDKSGLPNDRFSAERPEGSISTLTIQRTEQRDSAMYRCASSLLGSTDTQYFGPGTRLTVL.